This TCR beta chain was found in a study of shared clonotypes between healthy human individuals. Study-level background: Ranging from 18 to 49 in age, donors were a couple of women and a few men.

This CDR3 has 16 residues. With 1 base clipped from V and 14 bases from J, the junction kept 18 bases outside the gene matches. Germline CDR1 reads MDHEN; CDR2 reads SYDVKM. TCRdb's table, derived via immunoSEQ multiplex PCR, lists solely in-frame clones and lacks some. Altogether a few million clones are present, around 92% being singletons, with the ten largest covering around 0.4%. The sample comprised naive CD4+ T cells from PBMCs. The subset was: CD45RA+ positively selected. This TCR was recovered from a man in his late teens or twenties in good health. Some clones in this sample may be carry-over from other donors' samples. The rearrangement uses TRBV28 and TRBJ1-1; 8 bases are a match to TRBD1. Here the CDR3 DNA reads TGTGCCAGCAGTTTATACCTTCCACGGGACTCAGGGGGCCCATTCTTT. Amino acid sequence: CASSLYLPRDSGGPFF.